These 24 T cell receptor beta chains were all obtained from the same sample, sequenced in a study of T-cell memory formation after mild COVID-19. TCRdb re-derived calls from the 5' RACE reads in MiXCR, one entry per CDR3 protein. The sample consists of approximately 450,000 distinct CDR3 sequences, roughly 18% of them appearing once. Sequencing was carried out using PBMCs or a T cell subset sorted from them (not recorded which). The receptors originated from an adult woman who had mild COVID-19 (a few samples of this study predate the infection). Cell type and time point are not known.

This clonotype was seen a handful of times. The J gene is TRBJ1-1, the V gene TRBV24-1; possibly TRBD1 for D (5 bases). V was shortened by 2 bases and J by 11 bases, with 11 bases between the two germline ends. The CDR3 runs 12 residues. CDR1 and CDR2 from the germline V gene are KGHDR and SFDVKD. CDR3 in DNA: TGTGCCACCAGTGATTCGGCAGGGTGGGCTTTCTTT. Translating gives CATSDSAGWAFF.

This clonotype came up a few times. The V and J genes are TRBV12-3 or TRBV12-4 and TRBJ1-2, with TRBD1 matching 12 bases. Losses at the gene ends were 6 bases for V and 4 bases for J; bases not matched to a gene: 6. The CDR3 is 15 residues long. The CDR3 spells CASSSGQGAVYGYTF. In nucleotides, the CDR3 is TGTGCCAGCAGCTCGGGACAGGGGGCGGTCTATGGCTACACCTTC.

This clonotype was detected a few times. This chain links TRBV7-9 with TRBJ2-1, with D uncertain. The CDR3 loop spans 16 amino acids. In germline, CDR1 is SEHNR, CDR2 FQNEAQ (reference sequence). Trimming shortened V by 1 base and J by 5 bases, and 15 bases separated the two germline ends. CDR3 coding DNA: TGTGCCAGCAGCTTAGTGGCCATGGCCAGAAACAATGAGCAGTTCTTC. Translation: CASSLVAMARNNEQFF.

This clonotype showed up just a few times. The chain joins TRBV4-1 to TRBJ2-5; D might be TRBD1 or TRBD2, each matching 5 bases. Trimming removed 2 bases at V and 1 base at J, with 8 bases between. CDR3 length: 14 residues. The V gene's germline CDR1 is MGHRA and CDR2 YSYEKL. CDR3 coding DNA: TGCGCCAGCAGCCAAACGAGGGGCCAAGAGACCCAGTACTTC. It encodes CASSQTRGQETQYF.

This chain connects TRBV2 to TRBJ2-5, with a possible D match to TRBD1 (6 bases). CDR1 is SNHLY, CDR2 FYNNEI, per germline. CDR3 length: 12 residues. V shed 4 bases and J shed 5 bases, with 8 bases lying between them. The DNA of the CDR3 is TGTGCCAGCAGTGTCAGGGGTGAGACCCAGTACTTC. It codes for CASSVRGETQYF. The variable domain in full, with the rest retrieved from reference TRBV2 and TRBJ2-5, is EPEVTQTPSHQVTQMGQEVILRCVPISNHLYFYWYRQILGQKVEFLVSFYNNEISEKSEIFDDQFSVERPDGSNFTLKIRSTKLEDSAMYFCASSVRGETQYFGPGTRLLVL.

The V and J genes are TRBV6-6 and TRBJ2-5; D possibly corresponds to TRBD2 (5 bases). The CDR3 has 15 residues. V lost 5 bases and J lost 2, with 15 bases in between. Germline lookup yields CDR1 MNHNY and CDR2 SVGAGI (reference sequence). The CDR3 sequence is CASSARASGQETQYF. As DNA, the CDR3 is TGTGCCAGCAGTGCCCGGGCCAGCGGACAAGAGACCCAGTACTTC.

This CDR3 reads CATSRDYNPGRYTF. The CDR3 DNA follows: TGTGCCACCAGCAGAGATTACAACCCAGGCCGCTACACCTTC. The chain links TRBV15 to TRBJ1-2; D remains ambiguous. The CDR3 runs 14 residues. V lost 0 bases and J lost 9, with 14 bases in between. Germline-derived CDR1 and CDR2 are LNHNV and YYDKDF (reference sequence). The complete variable domain, with remaining parts taken from reference TRBV15 and TRBJ1-2, reads DAMVIQNPRYQVTQFGKPVTLSCSQTLNHNVMYWYQQKSSQAPKLLFHYYDKDFNNEADTPDNFQSRRPNTSFCFLDIRSPGLGDTAMYLCATSRDYNPGRYTFGSGTRLTVV.

The table lists this clonotype with a few counts. The chain combines TRBV7-2 with TRBJ2-7, with 11 bases aligning to TRBD1. Germline V CDR1 and CDR2: SGHTA, FQGNSA. With V trimmed by 1 base and J by 2 bases, 4 bases remained unmatched. The CDR3 extends over 16 amino acids. CDR3 sequence (DNA): TGTGCCAGCAGCTTAGGAGGGACAGGGGGAACCTACGAGCAGTACTTC. Its protein product is CASSLGGTGGTYEQYF.

This clonotype was detected only a few times. This rearrangement joins TRBV7-8 to TRBJ2-1, with 10 positions matching TRBD2. Germline values: CDR1 SGHVS, CDR2 FQNEAQ. V lost 5 bases, J lost 3 bases, and 10 bases stayed unmatched. The CDR3 has 17 amino acids. This CDR3 is CASSRYRSGRNYNEQFF. The CDR3 DNA is TGTGCCAGCAGCCGTTATCGTAGCGGGAGGAACTACAATGAGCAGTTCTTC.

The sample holds many counts of this clonotype. The chain is built from TRBV5-1 and TRBJ2-3, with D hard to call. Germline V lookup: CDR1 SGHRS, CDR2 YFSETQ. The CDR3 has 14 amino acids. Trimming cost V 1 base and J 2 bases, with 8 bases left between them. For the CDR3, the DNA is TGCGCCAGCAGCTTGTACGGGTCCACAGATACGCAGTATTTT. Translating it yields CASSLYGSTDTQYF. The variable domain in full, completed from reference TRBV5-1 and TRBJ2-3, reads KAGVTQTPRYLIKTRGQQVTLSCSPISGHRSVSWYQQTPGQGLQFLFEYFSETQRNKGNFPGRFSGRQFSNSRSEMNVSTLELGDSALYLCASSLYGSTDTQYFGPGTRLTVL.

The rearrangement uses TRBV4-3 and TRBJ1-1, with no clear D. CDR1 is LGHNA, CDR2 YSLEER, per germline. Trimming removed 0 bases from V and 2 bases from J, with 10 bases in between. The CDR3 runs 15 residues. CDR3 protein: CASSQELGGNTEAFF. The DNA for the CDR3 is TGCGCCAGCAGCCAAGAATTGGGAGGTAACACTGAAGCTTTCTTT.

A few counts support this clonotype. This chain uses TRBV6-6 with TRBJ2-3; 9 nucleotides match TRBD2. After removal of 0 bases from V and 2 bases from J, the junction contained 6 bases not matched to a gene. Germline-derived CDR1 and CDR2 are MNHNY and SVGAGI (reference sequence). The CDR3 is made up of 17 amino acids. In DNA form, the CDR3 reads TGTGCCAGCAGTTACTCGTTAGCGGGGGAGAACACAGATACGCAGTATTTT. As protein: CASSYSLAGENTDTQYF.

This clonotype was detected only a few times. V gene TRBV12-3 or TRBV12-4 combines with J gene TRBJ1-1; D might be TRBD1 (5 bases). This CDR3 is 14 amino acids long. Trimming cost V 6 bases and J 1 base, with 12 bases left between them. The CDR3, as DNA: TGTGCCAGCAGCCTACAGGATACGAACACTGAAGCTTTCTTT. Translation gives CASSLQDTNTEAFF.

This chain links TRBV7-2 with TRBJ2-1; TRBD2 matches at 11 bases. The CDR3 is 16 residues long. Looked up from germline, CDR1 is SGHTA and CDR2 is FQGNSA. Trimming removed 5 bases from V and 4 bases from J; junction bases left unmatched: 7. The CDR3 loop is CASSTLAGGPYNEQFF. The CDR3 DNA follows: TGTGCCAGCAGCACCCTAGCGGGAGGACCTTACAATGAGCAGTTCTTC.

CDR3 sequence: CATSDPTTSEKYDEQFF. CDR3 sequence (DNA): TGTGCCACCAGTGATCCGACGACTAGCGAGAAATACGATGAGCAGTTCTTC. This chain links TRBV24-1 with TRBJ2-1; TRBD2 aligns across 8 bases. Germline loops: CDR1 KGHDR, CDR2 SFDVKD. V dropped 3 bases and J dropped 8; count of bases not matched to a gene: 14. This CDR3 has 17 amino acids.

The table lists this clonotype with a count of one. V is TRBV9 and J is TRBJ2-1; a possible D gene is TRBD1 (6 bases). Trimming left V 6 bases short and J 5 bases short, with 12 bases between. Per germline, CDR1 SGDLS and CDR2 YYNGEE. The CDR3 spans 13 residues. In DNA form, the CDR3 reads TGTGCCAGCACCCGTGGGACAAACAATGAGCAGTTCTTC. Residues: CASTRGTNNEQFF.

This clonotype was seen a handful of times. V usage is TRBV7-9 and J usage is TRBJ2-7; either TRBD1 or TRBD2 may supply D (6 bases each). This CDR3 spans 15 amino acids. Trimming shortened V by 3 bases and J by 4 bases, and 16 bases separated the two germline ends. CDR1 and CDR2 from the germline V gene are SEHNR and FQNEAQ (reference sequence). The CDR3 nucleotides read TGTGCCAGCAGCTTCACCCTGGGGGGCGAGTACGAGCAGTACTTC. Its translation: CASSFTLGGEYEQYF. The full variable domain, rest sourced from reference TRBV7-9 and TRBJ2-7, is DTGVSQNPRHKITKRGQNVTFRCDPISEHNRLYWYRQTLGQGPEFLTYFQNEAQLEKSRLLSDRFSAERPKGSFSTLEIQRTEQGDSAMYLCASSFTLGGEYEQYFGPGTRLTVT.

A few counts support this clonotype. The rearrangement links TRBV9 to TRBJ2-3, with no clear D. The CDR3 totals 14 residues. V lost 0 bases to trimming and J lost 0 bases, with 5 bases between them. CDR1 is SGDLS, CDR2 YYNGEE, per germline. The CDR3 coding sequence is TGTGCCAGCAGCGTAGCTGACAGCACAGATACGCAGTATTTT. This encodes CASSVADSTDTQYF.

This clonotype was picked up a small number of times. At one end, the junction sequence differs from germline, possibly due to a read error. The chain has TRBV4-1 and TRBJ2-5; the match to TRBD2 covers 10 bases. Looked up from germline, CDR1 is MGHRA and CDR2 is YSYEKL. The CDR3 loop spans 14 amino acids. CDR3 in DNA: TGCGCCAGCAGCCATGGACTAGCGGAAGACACCCAGTACTTC. It is translated as CASSHGLAEDTQYF.

This clonotype was detected a few times. The chain uses TRBV30 and TRBJ2-5; possible D gene TRBD2, 5 bases. V was cut by 0 bases and J by 5 bases, with 19 bases left in between. The germline CDR1 and CDR2 sequences are GTSNPN and SVGIG (reference sequence). The CDR3 runs to 16 residues. This CDR3 is CAWSVRFGASGETQYF. CDR3 sequence (DNA): TGTGCCTGGAGTGTAAGGTTTGGAGCATCGGGGGAGACCCAGTACTTC.

This clonotype came up many times. CDR3 in DNA: TGCGCCAGCAGCTTGGGTACAGGCACAGATACGCAGTATTTT. This sequence encodes CASSLGTGTDTQYF. The genes are TRBV5-1 and TRBJ2-3, with D unresolved. V lost 0 bases and J 1 base, leaving 6 bases between the germline ends. Germline V gene sequence: CDR1 SGHRS, CDR2 YFSETQ. CDR3 size: 14 residues.

There are a few counts of this clonotype. V usage is TRBV29-1 and J usage is TRBJ2-7, with 14 bases fitting TRBD2. The CDR3 length is 16 residues. V lost 4 bases and J lost 3; bases outside the gene matches: 8. Per germline, CDR1 SQVTM and CDR2 ANQGSEA. For the CDR3, the DNA is TGCAGCGTTGCCCACCCCGGGACTAGCGGGAGCTACGAGCAGTACTTC. This translates into CSVAHPGTSGSYEQYF.

This clonotype was counted many times. The V call is TRBV5-1, the J call TRBJ2-7; TRBD1 matches at 7 bases. After removal of 3 bases from V and 0 bases from J, the junction contained 3 bases not matched to a gene. Germline V gene lookup returns CDR1 SGHRS and CDR2 YFSETQ. CDR3 length equals 14 residues. This chain's CDR3 is CASSSGDSSYEQYF. The CDR3 bases are TGCGCCAGCAGCTCCGGGGACAGCTCCTACGAGCAGTACTTC.

V and J are TRBV5-1 and TRBJ1-3; weak D call: TRBD1 (6 bases). With 2 bases removed from V and 0 bases from J, the gap between germline ends came to 18 bases. The CDR3 consists of 18 residues. The germline gives CDR1 SGHRS, CDR2 YFSETQ. The CDR3 is CASSLFLVGQSSGNTIYF. CDR3 DNA: TGCGCCAGCAGCTTATTTCTCGTAGGACAGAGCTCTGGAAACACCATATATTTT.